This T cell receptor (beta chain) originates from a study of early T cells in non-severe SARS-CoV-2 infection. There are 15 residues in the CDR3. Looked up from germline, CDR1 is SGHAT and CDR2 is FQNNGV. Trimming removed 3 bases at V and 2 bases at J, with 14 bases between. TCRdb recomputed calls from the 5' RACE reads with MiXCR, one row per CDR3 protein. The repertoire holds tens of thousands of distinct CDR3 sequences, under 8% seen once, with 5.8% in the top ten. The sequence was collected from an adult who was a healthcare worker with PCR-confirmed SARS-CoV-2 infection or an uninfected control (not recorded which). The chain has TRBV11-2 and TRBJ2-7; D call uncertain. This sample comprised whole blood, obtained at baseline. CDR3 DNA sequence: TGTGCCAGCAGCTTCTCCGGCAGAATCCCCTACGAGCAGTACTTC. Its protein is CASSFSGRIPYEQYF.